This passage covers 8 T cell receptor beta chains from one sample sequenced in a study of shared clonotypes between healthy human individuals. Method: immunoSEQ multiplex PCR; TCRdb's copy keeps in-frame clones and lacks some. The table includes around 2.5 million clones, approximately 93% detected once. The sample was naive CD4+ T cells from PBMCs. Subset noted: CD45RA+ positively selected. The source of these receptors is a young man in good health. Some clones in this sample may be carry-over from other donors' samples.

V is TRBV27 and J is TRBJ1-4; D is uncertain. The CDR3 has 14 residues. Germline CDR1 MNHEY, CDR2 SMNVEV (reference sequence). V gave up 4 bases and J gave up 8 bases, with 14 bases separating them. DNA for the CDR3: TGTGCCAGCAGTTCCAGGCGGCTTAGGGAAAAACTGTTTTTT. Its translation: CASSSRRLREKLFF.

This sequence joins TRBV29-1 and TRBJ2-3; no firm D call. Trimming pared 2 bases from V and 6 bases from J, leaving 12 bases between. In germline, CDR1 is SQVTM, CDR2 ANQGSEA. The CDR3 loop spans 13 amino acids. The CDR3 DNA reads TGCAGCGTTGAACTAGTCCTCACGGATACGCAGTATTTT. Encoded protein: CSVELVLTDTQYF.

The chain couples TRBV5-6 to TRBJ2-1; 7 nucleotides line up with TRBD1. CDR3 length: 14 residues. Germline CDR1 and CDR2: SGHDT and YYEEEE. V shed 0 bases and J 5 bases; nucleotides not matched to a gene: 2. Written as DNA, the CDR3 is TGTGCCAGCAGCTTGGGGGGACAGCACAATGAGCAGTTCTTC. Residues: CASSLGGQHNEQFF.

This chain links TRBV30 with TRBJ2-6; D may match TRBD1 or TRBD2 (5 bases each). V dropped 2 bases and J dropped 0 bases, with 14 bases sitting between them. Germline V gives CDR1 GTSNPN, CDR2 SVGIG (reference sequence). CDR3 size: 17 residues. The CDR3 sequence is CAWSRDPAFSGANVLTF. The CDR3 DNA follows: TGTGCCTGGAGTCGGGACCCGGCTTTCTCTGGGGCCAACGTCCTGACTTTC.

Comments on this clone: The same CDR3 is also encoded by other DNA sequences in this sample. The gene calls are TRBV5-1 and TRBJ2-5, with D hard to call. Germline loops: CDR1 SGHRS, CDR2 YFSETQ. V was cut by 4 bases and J by 2 bases, with 3 bases left in between. The CDR3 covers 11 residues. The CDR3 region has the DNA TGCGCCAGCAGCCTTCAAGAGACCCAGTACTTC. Translated: CASSLQETQYF.

This clone came up once. The same CDR3 also results from other DNA sequences found in this sample. The rearrangement uses TRBV19 and TRBJ1-4; the match to TRBD1 covers 7 bases. This CDR3 region has 15 residues. J was trimmed by 2 bases and V by 4 bases; bases with no gene match: 4. CDR1 and CDR2 from the germline V gene are LNHDA and SQIVND (reference sequence). CDR3: CASSRQGRTNEKLFF. In nucleotides, the CDR3 is TGTGCCAGTAGTAGACAGGGTCGCACTAATGAAAAACTGTTTTTT.

This rearrangement joins TRBV4-2 to TRBJ1-1; a possible D gene is TRBD1 (5 bases). CDR1 LGHNA and CDR2 YNFKEQ come from the germline V gene. The CDR3 runs to 15 residues. V was pared by 0 bases and J by 1 base, with 9 bases between. CDR3 sequence reads: CASSQESTGNTEAFF. CDR3 sequence (DNA): TGTGCCAGCAGCCAAGAGAGCACAGGGAACACTGAAGCTTTCTTT.

CDR3 loop: CASSYSRRAPEAFF. CDR3 DNA sequence: TGTGCCAGCAGTTACTCGAGGAGGGCCCCTGAAGCTTTCTTT. The gene calls are TRBV6-5 and TRBJ1-1; D gene unclear. Trimming cost V 0 bases and J 6 bases, with 11 bases left between them. Per germline, CDR1 MNHEY and CDR2 SVGAGI. The CDR3 is 14 amino acids.